One sample yielded the 14 T cell receptor beta chains listed below, sequenced in a study of T cell clonality in common variable immunodeficiency. Antigens of these TCRs are unknown. Overall study results and limits: Fewer deletions and N-nucleotide insertions were reportedly seen in common variable immunodeficiency TCR beta sequences.

Sequencing was performed with immunoSEQ multiplex PCR; in TCRdb, only in-frame clones are kept and a portion is missing. The sample presents about 26,000 clones, none singletons. Material for sequencing was peripheral blood mononuclear cells. These receptors all stem from a human donor with common variable immunodeficiency.

This clone was counted ten times or more. The observed sequence ends 3 residues before the CDR3 terminus, with the missing tail filled in from the germline J gene. The chain combines TRBV14 with TRBJ1-1, with 10 bases matching TRBD1. With V trimmed by 6 bases and J by 1 base, 8 bases remained unmatched. CDR1 is SGHDN, CDR2 FVKESK, per germline. The CDR3 extends over 16 amino acids. Partial CDR3 DNA: TGTGCCAGCAGACCCGACAGGGGGCAAGGGAACACTGAA. Its protein is CASRPDRGQGNTE. The entire CDR3 is CASRPDRGQGNTEAFF.

This clone was seen many times. The read terminates 3 residues ahead of where the CDR3 ends, so the germline J gene completes it. The chain joins TRBV19 to TRBJ2-1, with TRBD2 identical over 8 bases. Germline V lookup: CDR1 LNHDA, CDR2 SQIVND (reference sequence). The length of the CDR3 is 15 residues. Losses at the gene ends were 7 bases for V and 8 bases for J; bases not matched to a gene: 13. The CDR3 DNA, read in part, is TGTGCCAGTAACAATAGGCGGGGGGAACATTATGAG. As protein: CASNNRRGEHYE. The whole CDR3 region reads CASNNRRGEHYEQFF.

CDR3 region: CASSKDRPTGELFF. CDR3 DNA, as far as it was read: TGTGCCAGCAGCAAGGACAGACCCACCGGGGAG. This rearrangement joins TRBV7-7 to TRBJ2-2; possible D gene TRBD1, 6 bases. The sequence runs out 3 residues before the end of the CDR3; the remainder is reconstructed from the germline J gene. Trimming took off 5 bases at V and 4 bases at J, with 11 bases between the two ends. The CDR3 is 14 amino acids. Germline lookup yields CDR1 SSHAT and CDR2 FNYEAQ (reference sequence).

This clone was detected many times. The read terminates 3 residues ahead of where the CDR3 ends, so the germline J gene completes it. V and J are TRBV5-1 and TRBJ1-1, with a possible D match to TRBD1 (6 bases). Germline V lookup: CDR1 SGHRS, CDR2 YFSETQ. V was shortened by 0 bases and J by 2 bases, with 14 bases between the two germline ends. This CDR3 has 16 residues. The sequenced part of the CDR3 DNA is TGCGCCAGCAGCTTGGTAGGCGGGGGCGCAAACACTGAA. Translated: CASSLVGGGANTE. The full-length CDR3 reads as CASSLVGGGANTEAFF.

At least ten counts were recorded for this clone. The DNA ends 3 residues before the CDR3 does, and the rest of the CDR3 is filled in from the germline J gene. The genes are TRBV12-3 or TRBV12-4 and TRBJ2-2; the D gene is possibly TRBD1 (6 bases). Trimming shortened V by 6 bases and J by 7 bases, and 12 bases separated the two germline ends. The CDR3 contains 13 residues. Incomplete CDR3 DNA: TGTGCCAGCAGCCTGAACAGGGACGGGGAG. This codes for CASSLNRDGE. The whole CDR3 is CASSLNRDGELFF.

This clone occurred many times. The CDR3 end lies 3 residues beyond the end of the read and is filled in from the germline J gene. V is TRBV10-3 and J is TRBJ1-5, with TRBD1 matching over 8 bases. The J segment lost 4 bases and the V segment lost 8 bases, leaving 1 base of the junction unmatched. CDR1 ENHRY and CDR2 SYGVKD come from the germline V gene. The CDR3 extends over 12 amino acids. CDR3 bases read: TGTGCCATCGGGACAGGAAATCAGCCC. Residues: CAIGTGNQP. The entire CDR3 protein reads CAIGTGNQPQHF.

This clone was seen at least ten times. From the germline J gene comes the end of the CDR3, since the read stops 3 residues before it. V and J are TRBV7-3 and TRBJ2-1, with 10 bases lining up with TRBD2. CDR3 length: 17 residues. Germline CDR1 SGHTA, CDR2 FQGTGA. V lost 5 bases to trimming and J lost 0 bases; unmatched junction nucleotides: 7. The CDR3 loop reads CASSLRAGGLSYNEQFF. The sequenced part of the CDR3 DNA is TGTGCCAGCAGCCTCCGAGCGGGAGGGCTCTCCTACAATGAG.

Points on this clone: With the read ending 3 residues before the CDR3 end, the germline J gene is used to fill in that end. The chain employs TRBV5-1 and TRBJ2-1; a weak D match, TRBD2 (6 bases). The germline V and J ends were trimmed by 4 bases and 7 bases, with 18 bases remaining between them. Germline V CDR1 and CDR2: SGHRS, YFSETQ. The CDR3 is made up of 15 amino acids. The DNA read from the CDR3 is TGCGCCAGCAGCCAAGGCGGGAATAACGGGAATGAG. This codes for CASSQGGNNGNE. The complete CDR3 reads CASSQGGNNGNEQFF. The whole variable domain, remainder taken from reference TRBV5-1 and TRBJ2-1, is KAGVTQTPRYLIKTRGQQVTLSCSPISGHRSVSWYQQTPGQGLQFLFEYFSETQRNKGNFPGRFSGRQFSNSRSEMNVSTLELGDSALYLCASSQGGNNGNEQFFGPGTRLTVL.

This clone was counted ten times or more. Read coverage stops 3 residues before the CDR3 terminus; the germline J gene supplies the remainder. V is TRBV19 and J is TRBJ2-2; possibly TRBD1 for D (6 bases). Trimming removed 9 bases from V and 3 bases from J, with 17 bases in between. The germline V gene encodes CDR1 LNHDA and CDR2 SQIVND (reference sequence). The CDR3 loop spans 15 amino acids. CDR3 sequence reads: CASPRPGVHTGELFF. CDR3 DNA, as far as it was read: TGTGCCAGCCCTAGGCCAGGGGTTCACACCGGGGAG.

Comment on this clone: The CDR3 end falls 3 residues outside the read, so it is completed with the germline J gene. The V call is TRBV5-1, the J call TRBJ2-3, with D maybe TRBD2 (5 bases). Germline V gene data show CDR1 as SGHRS and CDR2 as YFSETQ. The CDR3 covers 15 residues. V lost 1 base and J 0 bases, leaving 9 bases between the germline ends. The CDR3: CASSLLAASTDTQYF. CDR3 DNA, as far as it was read: TGCGCCAGCAGCTTGCTAGCAGCTAGCACAGATACG.

This clone was picked up many times. Coverage ceases 3 residues before the CDR3 finishes, and the germline J gene fills in the end. The gene calls are TRBV5-4 and TRBJ2-1, with D unresolved. Germline CDR1 SGHNT, CDR2 YYREEE (reference sequence). Trimming cost V 0 bases and J 5 bases, with 12 bases left between them. This CDR3 comprises 15 residues. CDR3 sequence reads: CASSLANPGHNEQFF. CDR3 DNA (partial): TGTGCCAGCAGCTTGGCCAACCCAGGCCACAATGAG. Together with reference TRBV5-4 and TRBJ2-1, the CDR3 gives the full variable domain: ETGVTQSPTHLIKTRGQQVTLRCSSQSGHNTVSWYQQALGQGPQFIFQYYREEENGRGNFPPRFSGLQFPNYSSELNVNALELDDSALYLCASSLANPGHNEQFFGPGTRLTVL.

Points on this clone: The CDR3 end lies 3 residues beyond the end of the read and is filled in from the germline J gene. The J gene is TRBJ2-7, the V gene TRBV20-1; TRBD2 matches 16 bases. The CDR3 totals 20 residues. V was pared by 1 base and J by 2 bases, with 14 bases of the junction left unmatched. Germline V lookup: CDR1 DFQATT, CDR2 SNEGSKA (reference sequence). The part of the CDR3 DNA that was read is TGCAGTGCTAGAGGGAGGGGTTTAGTGGGGACTAGCGGGAGGGCCTACGAG. It yields the protein CSARGRGLVGTSGRAYE. The CDR3 in full is CSARGRGLVGTSGRAYEQYF.

This clone is medium-sized within its sample. The CDR3 sequence is CASSVRDYEQYF. CDR3 DNA, as far as it was read: TGTGCCAGCAGTGTCAGGGATTACGAG. This rearrangement joins TRBV2 to TRBJ2-7; tentative D call: TRBD1 (5 bases). The read ends 3 residues before the CDR3 terminus; that terminus is restored from the germline J gene. This CDR3 spans 12 amino acids. V gave up 4 bases and J gave up 4 bases, with 8 bases separating them. Germline CDR1 is SNHLY and CDR2 is FYNNEI.

To note about this clone: The read stops 3 residues short of the end of the CDR3; the missing end is completed from the germline J gene. J is TRBJ2-1 and V is TRBV5-1; no reliable D call. Trimming pared 1 base from V and 4 bases from J, leaving 9 bases between. This CDR3 region has 14 residues. Germline loops: CDR1 SGHRS, CDR2 YFSETQ. The CDR3 here is CASSLLTRYNEQFF. The CDR3 DNA, read in part, is TGCGCCAGCAGCTTGTTAACGAGGTACAATGAG.